One and the same sample provided the 31 T cell receptor beta chains below, sequenced in a study of T cell responses to AZD1222 COVID-19 vaccine. Repertoires were generated with immunoSEQ multiplex PCR, while TCRdb's copy carries only in-frame clones and drops some. The profile covers approximately 110,000 clones, with more than 90% appearing a single time and 2% to 2.5% taken by the ten largest. This specimen was peripheral blood, taken on day 0 of AZD1222 vaccination. The origin of the receptors is an adult in good health.

The V gene is TRBV6-4, the J gene TRBJ1-4; D call uncertain. V was clipped by 7 bases and J by 3 bases, with 12 bases between them. The germline V gene encodes CDR1 MRHNA and CDR2 SNTAGT. The CDR3 spans 14 residues. Here the CDR3 DNA reads TGTGCCAGCACTCAAACGGGATCTAATGAAAAACTGTTTTTT. Protein sequence: CASTQTGSNEKLFF.

V usage is TRBV4-3 and J usage is TRBJ1-2; D is possibly TRBD1 (6 bases). This CDR3 comprises 18 residues. The V gene's germline CDR1 is LGHNA and CDR2 YSLEER. The ends were cut back, 1 base at V and 1 base at J, with 19 bases in the middle. CDR3 DNA sequence: TGCGCCAGCAGCCAAGCCCGTTCGACAGGCGCAGTTAACTATGGCTACACCTTC. Translation: CASSQARSTGAVNYGYTF.

The chain is built from TRBV12-3 or TRBV12-4 and TRBJ1-1; D is unresolved. This CDR3 region has 11 residues. The V gene lost 5 bases and the J gene lost 5 bases, with 6 bases spanning the gap. The CDR3 nucleotides are TGTGCCAGCAGTCTGAGGACTGAAGCTTTCTTT. Amino acids: CASSLRTEAFF.

V usage is TRBV9 and J usage is TRBJ1-1; D is undetermined. Trimming left V 5 bases short and J 3 bases short, with 14 bases between. The V gene's germline CDR1 is SGDLS and CDR2 YYNGEE. CDR3 length: 14 amino acids. CDR3 coding DNA: TGTGCCAGCAGTAGACTTTGGAGCTACACTGAAGCTTTCTTT. It translates to CASSRLWSYTEAFF. Drawing the rest from reference TRBV9 and TRBJ1-1, the complete variable domain is DSGVTQTPKHLITATGQRVTLRCSPRSGDLSVYWYQQSLDQGLQFLIQYYNGEERAKGNILERFSAQQFPDLHSELNLSSLELGDSALYFCASSRLWSYTEAFFGQGTRLTVV.

The chain links TRBV27 to TRBJ1-4; D unresolved. V dropped 10 bases and J dropped 8 bases, with 17 bases sitting between them. Germline CDR1 and CDR2: MNHEY and SMNVEV (reference sequence). The CDR3 has 13 amino acids. Here the CDR3 reads CATKDGFREKLFF. The CDR3 DNA sequence: TGTGCCACCAAGGACGGTTTTAGGGAAAAACTGTTTTTT.

V is TRBV5-1 and J is TRBJ2-3, with D maybe TRBD1 (6 bases). Looked up from germline, CDR1 is SGHRS and CDR2 is YFSETQ. The CDR3 contains 14 residues. V lost 3 bases and J lost 2, with 10 bases in between. The CDR3 spells CASSSDSPTDTQYF. The CDR3 nucleotides are TGCGCCAGCAGCTCGGACAGCCCCACAGATACGCAGTATTTT.

The chain couples TRBV10-2 to TRBJ1-2, with a possible D match to TRBD1 (5 bases). The CDR3 spans 13 residues. Trimming removed 4 bases at V and 3 bases at J, with 9 bases between. Germline CDR1 is WSHSY and CDR2 is SAAADI. CDR3 bases: TGCGCCAGCAGTGGCGCGGGGGACTATGGCTACACCTTC. Amino acids: CASSGAGDYGYTF.

The chain links TRBV18 to TRBJ1-4; tentative D call: TRBD1 (5 bases). This CDR3 is 13 amino acids long. Germline-derived CDR1 and CDR2 are KGHSH and LQKENI. V lost 3 bases to trimming and J lost 4 bases, with 6 bases between them. CDR3: CASSPGLNEKLFF. CDR3 DNA sequence: TGTGCCAGCTCACCGGGACTTAATGAAAAACTGTTTTTT.

V is TRBV19 and J is TRBJ1-1, with 9 positions matching TRBD1. The junction had 7 bases not matched to a gene; V was cut back by 5 bases and J by 3 bases. The CDR3 runs 15 residues. Germline V CDR1 and CDR2: LNHDA, SQIVND (reference sequence). CDR3: CASSSTTGGDTEAFF. In DNA, the CDR3 is TGTGCCAGTAGTTCAACGACAGGGGGTGACACTGAAGCTTTCTTT.

This clone has only one observation. Additional DNA sequences in this sample encode the identical CDR3. CDR3 sequence (DNA): TGTGCCAGCTCACCAGAAGAGACCCAGTACTTC. Amino acid sequence: CASSPEETQYF. This rearrangement joins TRBV18 to TRBJ2-5; D unresolved. This CDR3 has 11 residues. Trimming left V 2 bases short and J 3 bases short, with 1 base between. Germline loops: CDR1 KGHSH, CDR2 LQKENI.

In this sample, this clone turned up once. This rearrangement joins TRBV28 to TRBJ2-1; D unresolved. The germline V gene has CDR1 MDHEN and CDR2 SYDVKM. V lost 6 bases, J lost 8 bases, and 14 bases lay in between. This CDR3 has 13 amino acids. This CDR3 is CASRPVLEDEQFF. The CDR3 coding sequence is TGTGCCAGCAGGCCAGTCCTTGAAGATGAGCAGTTCTTC.

This clone was picked up a small number of times. The rearrangement joins TRBV2 to TRBJ2-5, with D hard to call. This CDR3 contains 13 residues. V was trimmed by 3 bases and J by 1 base, leaving 6 bases between them. CDR1 is SNHLY, CDR2 FYNNEI, per germline. CDR3 nucleotides: TGTGCCAGCAGTGATATTTCCCAAGAGACCCAGTACTTC. Amino acids: CASSDISQETQYF.

CDR3 coding DNA: TGCGCCAGCAGTTCCGGACAGGTAGGGAGTGAGCAGTTCTTC. Its translation: CASSSGQVGSEQFF. This chain uses TRBV5-1 with TRBJ2-1; TRBD1 aligns across 7 bases. The V gene end was trimmed by 5 bases and the J gene end by 9 bases; junction bases not matched to a gene: 11. The germline gives CDR1 SGHRS, CDR2 YFSETQ. This CDR3 region has 14 residues.

The chain links TRBV3-1 (or the pseudogene TRBV3-2) to TRBJ1-6, with 9 bases that match TRBD1. V trimming: 1 base; J trimming: 9 bases; junction bases outside the gene matches: 7. CDR1 and CDR2 from the germline V gene are LGHDT and YNNKEL (reference sequence). This CDR3 is 16 amino acids long. CDR3 loop: CASSQGAGTGLSPLHF. The CDR3 DNA sequence: TGTGCCAGCAGCCAAGGGGCCGGGACAGGGCTTTCACCCCTCCACTTT.

The chain couples TRBV6-5 to TRBJ2-1; TRBD1 or TRBD2 may be the D gene (6 bases each). Trimming took off 0 bases at V and 7 bases at J, with 13 bases between the two ends. Germline V CDR1 and CDR2: MNHEY, SVGAGI. The CDR3 runs 15 residues. As DNA, the CDR3 is TGTGCCAGCAGTTACTCGGCGGAGGGGGGTAATGAGCAGTTCTTC. Translating it yields CASSYSAEGGNEQFF.

The genes are TRBV29-1 and TRBJ1-1, with D tentatively TRBD1 (5 bases). The germline CDR1 and CDR2 sequences are SQVTM and ANQGSEA. Trimming pared 6 bases from V and 3 bases from J, leaving 11 bases between. CDR3 size: 12 residues. The CDR3 DNA reads TGCAGCGTCGAGGGGTTGGACACTGAAGCTTTCTTT. Translated: CSVEGLDTEAFF. Using reference TRBV29-1 and TRBJ1-1 for the parts outside the CDR3, the full variable domain is SAVISQKPSRDICQRGTSLTIQCQVDSQVTMMFWYRQQPGQSLTLIATANQGSEATYESGFVIDKFPISRPNLTFSTLTVSNMSPEDSSIYLCSVEGLDTEAFFGQGTRLTVV.

The chain uses TRBV2 and TRBJ1-5; a possible D gene is TRBD1 (5 bases). Between the trimmed V and J ends, which lost 4 bases and 3 bases, there was a span of 10 bases. The CDR3 extends over 14 amino acids. Germline assignment: CDR1 SNHLY and CDR2 FYNNEI. Here the CDR3 DNA reads TGTGCCAGCAGTGGGCAGGGCGCCAATCAGCCCCAGCATTTT. It translates to CASSGQGANQPQHF.

The genes are TRBV7-2 and TRBJ1-1; D is undetermined. CDR1 and CDR2 (germline): SGHTA, FQGNSA. Trimming took off 2 bases at V and 4 bases at J, with 14 bases between the two ends. The CDR3 length is 15 residues. Written as DNA, the CDR3 is TGTGCCAGCAGCTTATCCATTGGTCGGGGCACTGAAGCTTTCTTT. This codes for CASSLSIGRGTEAFF.

This clone was seen a single time. This sequence joins TRBV3-1 (or the pseudogene TRBV3-2) and TRBJ2-3; 12 bases align to TRBD2. Germline lookup yields CDR1 LGHDT and CDR2 YNNKEL (reference sequence). The CDR3 consists of 20 residues. V shed 0 bases and J 1 base; nucleotides not matched to a gene: 11. The chain's CDR3 is CASSQDQLAGGRRGTDTQYF. The DNA for the CDR3 is TGTGCCAGCAGCCAAGATCAGCTAGCGGGGGGGCGAAGGGGCACAGATACGCAGTATTTT.

This rearrangement joins TRBV7-9 to TRBJ2-7, with 8 positions matching TRBD2. Per germline, CDR1 SEHNR and CDR2 FQNEAQ (reference sequence). Trimming took 8 bases from V and 1 from J; bases not matched to a gene: 13. The CDR3 contains 16 residues. The CDR3 here is CASRYGAAGVSYEQYF. CDR3 DNA: TGTGCCAGCCGATATGGAGCAGCGGGGGTTTCCTACGAGCAGTACTTC.

This chain uses TRBV30 with TRBJ1-2; 9 bases are a match to TRBD1. The CDR3 is made up of 13 amino acids. Germline V gene data show CDR1 as GTSNPN and CDR2 as SVGIG (reference sequence). V shed 2 bases, J shed 8 bases, and the junction held 6 bases outside the gene matches. CDR3 coding DNA: TGTGCCTGGAGTACCGGGACAGGGATGGGCTACACCTTC. It codes for CAWSTGTGMGYTF.

The chain is built from TRBV6-5 and TRBJ1-2; 7 bases agree with TRBD1. CDR3 length equals 14 residues. V shed 7 bases and J 4 bases; nucleotides not matched to a gene: 9. Germline CDR1 and CDR2: MNHEY and SVGAGI. CDR3 DNA sequence: TGTGCCAGCAATTTAGCGACAGGGTTCTATGGCTACACCTTC. Protein product: CASNLATGFYGYTF.

The chain joins TRBV5-8 to TRBJ2-5; D could derive from TRBD1 or TRBD2 (6 bases each). The CDR3 spans 16 residues. Trimming stripped 4 bases from V and 5 bases from J, with 21 bases between. CDR1 is SGHTS, CDR2 YDEGEE, per germline. The CDR3, as DNA: TGTGCCAGCAGCCTTCGGAGGGGGGCCACCCGGGAGACCCAGTACTTC. Protein sequence: CASSLRRGATRETQYF. Full variable domain (missing parts from reference TRBV5-8 and TRBJ2-5): EAGVTQSPTHLIKTRGQQATLRCSPISGHTSVYWYQQALGLGLQFLLWYDEGEERNRGNFPPRFSGRQFPNYSSELNVNALELEDSALYLCASSLRRGATRETQYFGPGTRLLVL.

V gene TRBV6-5 combines with J gene TRBJ1-5, with TRBD1 identical over 7 bases. The V gene end was trimmed by 11 bases and the J gene end by 6 bases; junction bases not matched to a gene: 10. CDR3 length: 13 amino acids. The germline V gene encodes CDR1 MNHEY and CDR2 SVGAGI. The DNA for the CDR3 is TGTGCCCCCCGACAGGGCACTTTTCAGCCCCAGCATTTT. It is translated as CAPRQGTFQPQHF.

The V call is TRBV7-2, the J call TRBJ1-1; D is unclear. The CDR3 has 17 residues. The germline V and J ends were trimmed by 1 base and 5 bases, with 20 bases remaining between them. CDR1 is SGHTA, CDR2 FQGNSA, per germline. CDR3 in DNA: TGTGCCAGCAGCTTAGTTCGAGTGGAGCTCGGGGAGACTGAAGCTTTCTTT. It is translated as CASSLVRVELGETEAFF.

The J gene is TRBJ1-2, the V gene TRBV10-3; D is perhaps TRBD1 (5 bases). The CDR3 is made up of 13 amino acids. Trimming pared 6 bases from V and 8 bases from J, leaving 16 bases between. CDR1 is ENHRY, CDR2 SYGVKD, per germline. In DNA, the CDR3 is TGTGCCATCAGACCAGGACAAGAGCGAGGCTACACCTTC. Its protein product is CAIRPGQERGYTF.

This chain links TRBV28 with TRBJ2-7; D is ambiguous. Germline V gene lookup returns CDR1 MDHEN and CDR2 SYDVKM. There are 14 residues in the CDR3. V was clipped by 8 bases and J by 2 bases, with 16 bases between them. CDR3 sequence reads: CASGITGRTYEQYF. The CDR3 coding sequence is TGTGCCAGCGGCATTACTGGCAGGACCTACGAGCAGTACTTC.

In its sample, this clone was seen once. Germline and junction disagree at one end, which may indicate a read error. The chain's CDR3 is CASSDSTRTTEQYF. CDR3 DNA: TGTGCCAGCAGTGACTCGACTAGGACGACCGAGCAGTACTTC. V gene TRBV6-6 combines with J gene TRBJ2-7, with D possibly matching TRBD2 (6 bases). The CDR3 is 14 amino acids. Germline CDR1 reads MNHNY; CDR2 reads SVGAGI (reference sequence).

V is TRBV12-3 or TRBV12-4 and J is TRBJ1-3, with D possibly being TRBD1 (5 bases). The CDR3 has 13 amino acids. Trimming removed 11 bases at V and 2 bases at J, with 13 bases between. CDR3 in DNA: TGTGCCGTCACTGAGGGGACTGGAAACACCATATATTTT. Protein: CAVTEGTGNTIYF.

The chain couples TRBV2 to TRBJ2-5; 8 bases match TRBD2. Germline-derived CDR1 and CDR2 are SNHLY and FYNNEI. This CDR3 has 15 amino acids. V trimming: 7 bases; J trimming: 2 bases; junction bases outside the gene matches: 9. The CDR3 protein is CASKGKRGRQETQYF. The CDR3 DNA sequence: TGTGCCAGCAAGGGGAAGCGGGGGAGGCAAGAGACCCAGTACTTC. Together with reference TRBV2 and TRBJ2-5, the CDR3 gives the full variable domain: EPEVTQTPSHQVTQMGQEVILRCVPISNHLYFYWYRQILGQKVEFLVSFYNNEISEKSEIFDDQFSVERPDGSNFTLKIRSTKLEDSAMYFCASKGKRGRQETQYFGPGTRLLVL.

This rearrangement joins TRBV2 to TRBJ2-3; D is unclear. The CDR3 runs to 15 residues. Trimming cost V 1 base and J 1 base, with 9 bases left between them. Looked up from germline, CDR1 is SNHLY and CDR2 is FYNNEI. CDR3 sequence: CASSEGDGGTDTQYF. The CDR3 region has the DNA TGTGCCAGCAGTGAAGGTGACGGTGGCACAGATACGCAGTATTTT.